Each of the 20 T cell receptor beta chains below was sequenced from the same sample in a study of neurological immune-mediated disorders. Via MiXCR, TCRdb re-called the 5' RACE reads, giving one row per CDR3 protein. Of about 46,000 distinct CDR3 sequences listed, 1.9% are singletons. Source material: PBMCs. Receptors originate from a woman between 40 and 55 years old with multiple sclerosis.

This clonotype was seen repeatedly, ten times or more. This chain joins TRBV3-1 and TRBJ2-3, with 10 bases fitting TRBD1. Germline values: CDR1 LGHDT, CDR2 YNNKEL (reference sequence). CDR3 length equals 16 residues. Trimming took 2 bases from V and 6 from J; bases not matched to a gene: 8. CDR3 amino acids: CASSQSDRGRRDTQYF. CDR3 DNA sequence: TGTGCCAGCAGCCAATCCGACAGGGGGCGAAGGGATACGCAGTATTTT.

This clonotype was detected ten times or more. The V and J genes are TRBV20-1 and TRBJ1-2; no firm D call. V was cut by 6 bases and J by 5 bases, with 16 bases left in between. Germline V gene lookup returns CDR1 DFQATT and CDR2 SNEGSKA (reference sequence). The CDR3 covers 13 residues. CDR3 DNA sequence: TGCAGTGCCCCCCGGCCAGGAGTATATGGCTACACCTTC. It yields the protein CSAPRPGVYGYTF.

This clonotype was seen a handful of times. In this CDR3 the conserved last residue, phenylalanine or tryptophan, is missing, so a read error is likely. The chain is built from TRBV20-1 and TRBJ1-6; D gene ambiguous. This CDR3 is built from 14 residues. The germline CDR1 and CDR2 sequences are DFQATT and SNEGSKA (reference sequence). V lost 2 bases to trimming and J lost 7 bases, with 12 bases between them. CDR3 in DNA: TGCAGTGCTAGACCGGGTTCCGGAAATTCACCCCTCCACAAT. This translates into CSARPGSGNSPLHN.

This clonotype was found many times. The rearrangement joins TRBV7-3 to TRBJ2-1; TRBD2 agrees at 7 bases. The junction had 6 bases not matched to a gene; V was cut back by 9 bases and J by 4 bases. This CDR3 region has 13 residues. Per germline, CDR1 SGHTA and CDR2 FQGTGA. This CDR3 reads CARELAVYNEQFF. The CDR3 DNA is TGTGCCAGGGAGCTAGCGGTGTACAATGAGCAGTTCTTC.

This clonotype has a count of ten or more. The chain couples TRBV5-6 to TRBJ2-2, with a weak D call TRBD2 (6 bases). CDR3 length: 14 residues. Trimming stripped 5 bases from V and 3 bases from J, with 11 bases between. CDR1 is SGHDT and CDR2 is YYEEEE in the germline V gene. In DNA, the CDR3 is TGTGCCAGCAGGTCAGGAGGGGACACCGGGGAGCTGTTTTTT. Translating gives CASRSGGDTGELFF.

This clonotype was counted ten times or more. The V and J genes are TRBV6-1 and TRBJ2-3; unclear D gene. The V end was cut by 6 bases, the J end by 1 base, with 11 bases between. Per the germline V gene, CDR1 is MNHNS and CDR2 is SASEGT. This CDR3 region has 14 residues. The CDR3 DNA follows: TGTGCCAGCAGCGTGGGTTGGGGCACAGATACGCAGTATTTT. It yields the protein CASSVGWGTDTQYF.

This clonotype was seen repeatedly, ten times or more. This chain joins TRBV6-5 and TRBJ1-2; D gene uncertain. In germline, CDR1 is MNHEY, CDR2 SVGAGI. This CDR3 is 13 amino acids long. The V and J ends lost 6 bases and 13 bases respectively, with 21 bases between them. Written as DNA, the CDR3 is TGTGCCAGCAGGTCACCGAGTTCTCTCTCGAGCACCTTC. Its protein product is CASRSPSSLSSTF.

This clonotype was observed many times. The V call is TRBV6-1, the J call TRBJ2-3; maybe TRBD2 (5 bases). V was clipped by 3 bases and J by 2 bases, with 12 bases between them. CDR1 and CDR2 from the germline V gene are MNHNS and SASEGT. The CDR3 totals 15 residues. The CDR3 reads CASSDVAGVTDTQYF. In DNA, the CDR3 is TGTGCCAGCAGTGATGTCGCCGGGGTCACAGATACGCAGTATTTT.

This clonotype was counted many times. This chain joins TRBV5-1 and TRBJ2-2, with 8 bases matching TRBD1. The ends lost 4 bases at V and 4 bases at J; junction bases unmatched: 9. The CDR3 consists of 16 residues. CDR1 and CDR2 (germline): SGHRS, YFSETQ. The CDR3 is CASSPRAGGPTGELFF. The CDR3 region has the DNA TGCGCCAGCAGCCCGAGGGCAGGGGGCCCCACCGGGGAGCTGTTTTTT.

Ten or more counts support this clonotype. The chain links TRBV5-1 to TRBJ2-6; D uncertain. Germline lookup yields CDR1 SGHRS and CDR2 YFSETQ. The CDR3 totals 13 residues. Between the trimmed V and J ends, which lost 7 bases and 4 bases, there was a span of 9 bases. The CDR3, as DNA: TGCGCCAGCCGCGGTTACGGGGCCAACGTCCTGACTTTC. Translation gives CASRGYGANVLTF.

Many counts were recorded for this clonotype. The chain is built from TRBV12-3 or TRBV12-4 and TRBJ2-7, with 7 bases that match TRBD1. Germline trimming cut 5 bases from V and 2 bases from J; bases unmatched to any gene: 6. The CDR3 is 14 amino acids. CDR3 sequence (DNA): TGTGCCAGCAGTCCGACAGGGTCAGCCTACGAGCAGTACTTC. This encodes CASSPTGSAYEQYF.

This clonotype was recorded at least ten times. The rearrangement joins TRBV5-6 to TRBJ2-2, with 10 bases identical to TRBD2. The length of the CDR3 is 16 residues. V trimming: 0 bases; J trimming: 1 base; junction bases outside the gene matches: 0. Germline CDR1 is SGHDT and CDR2 is YYEEEE. The CDR3 region is CASSLGLAGNTGELFF. The CDR3, as DNA: TGTGCCAGCAGCTTGGGACTAGCGGGGAACACCGGGGAGCTGTTTTTT.

The sample holds many counts of this clonotype. This sequence joins TRBV15 and TRBJ2-7; D unresolved. The CDR3 consists of 15 residues. Germline V gene sequence: CDR1 LNHNV, CDR2 YYDKDF (reference sequence). Trimming removed 0 bases from V and 2 bases from J, with 11 bases in between. The CDR3 DNA follows: TGTGCCACCAGCAGAGAGGTAGGACGGACCTACGAGCAGTACTTC. This translates into CATSREVGRTYEQYF.

By share, this clonotype counts as medium-sized. V and J are TRBV13 and TRBJ1-1, with D maybe TRBD1 (6 bases). V was cut by 6 bases and J by 6 bases, with 23 bases left in between. The CDR3 has 16 amino acids. Germline V gene data show CDR1 as PRHDT and CDR2 as FYEKMQ (reference sequence). CDR3: CASSLGDRGGDSEAFF. The CDR3, as DNA: TGTGCCAGCAGTTTGGGGGATCGAGGGGGGGACTCTGAAGCTTTCTTT.

This clonotype was counted at least ten times. This chain connects TRBV5-1 to TRBJ2-1, with TRBD1 as a possible D gene (5 bases). The CDR3 runs to 13 residues. From germline, CDR1 is SGHRS and CDR2 YFSETQ. The ends were cut back, 0 bases at V and 9 bases at J, with 10 bases in the middle. In DNA form, the CDR3 reads TGCGCCAGCAGCTTGGCCATAAGGGGTGAGCAGTTCTTC. Encoded protein: CASSLAIRGEQFF.

This clonotype was seen repeatedly, ten times or more. This chain connects TRBV25-1 to TRBJ2-3; D possibly corresponds to TRBD2 (7 bases). Trimming stripped 1 base from V and 4 bases from J, with 12 bases between. The CDR3 runs to 15 residues. Germline values: CDR1 MGHDK, CDR2 SYGVNS. For the CDR3, the DNA is TGTGCCAGCAGTGAATCAGGGCGGGGGCCAGATACGCAGTATTTT. It codes for CASSESGRGPDTQYF. The full variable domain, in which reference TRBV25-1 and TRBJ2-3 provide the parts outside the CDR3, is EADIYQTPRYLVIGTGKKITLECSQTMGHDKMYWYQQDPGMELHLIHYSYGVNSTEKGDLSSESTVSRIRTEHFPLTLESARPSHTSQYLCASSESGRGPDTQYFGPGTRLTVL.

This clonotype was counted ten times or more. The chain uses TRBV7-2 and TRBJ2-1; D ambiguous. CDR1 is SGHTA and CDR2 is FQGNSA in the germline V gene. The CDR3 loop spans 15 amino acids. The V end lost 1 base, the J end lost 2 bases, and 9 bases lay between the germline ends. The CDR3 region is CASSLGSSTYNEQFF. The CDR3 coding sequence is TGTGCCAGCAGCTTAGGCTCATCGACCTACAATGAGCAGTTCTTC.

This clonotype was seen ten or more times. The V gene is TRBV20-1, the J gene TRBJ1-6; D gene unclear. Trimming stripped 0 bases from V and 6 bases from J, with 3 bases between. The CDR3 has 12 amino acids. The V gene's germline CDR1 is DFQATT and CDR2 SNEGSKA (reference sequence). CDR3: CSARDPNSPLHF. CDR3 DNA sequence: TGCAGTGCTAGAGATCCTAATTCACCCCTCCACTTT.

Many counts were recorded for this clonotype. The chain combines TRBV12-3 or TRBV12-4 with TRBJ2-3, with D hard to call. Trimming removed 6 bases from V and 4 bases from J, with 17 bases in between. The CDR3 loop spans 15 amino acids. The DNA for the CDR3 is TGTGCCAGCAGCTCCGCCGACCAGCGCCCAGATACGCAGTATTTT. Protein: CASSSADQRPDTQYF.

This clonotype has ten or more counts. This chain links TRBV5-1 with TRBJ1-5; D remains ambiguous. The CDR3 consists of 15 residues. Trimming left V 1 base short and J 1 base short, with 9 bases between. The germline gives CDR1 SGHRS, CDR2 YFSETQ. The CDR3 loop is CASSLYSGSNQPQHF. The CDR3 bases are TGCGCCAGCAGCTTGTACAGTGGGAGCAATCAGCCCCAGCATTTT.